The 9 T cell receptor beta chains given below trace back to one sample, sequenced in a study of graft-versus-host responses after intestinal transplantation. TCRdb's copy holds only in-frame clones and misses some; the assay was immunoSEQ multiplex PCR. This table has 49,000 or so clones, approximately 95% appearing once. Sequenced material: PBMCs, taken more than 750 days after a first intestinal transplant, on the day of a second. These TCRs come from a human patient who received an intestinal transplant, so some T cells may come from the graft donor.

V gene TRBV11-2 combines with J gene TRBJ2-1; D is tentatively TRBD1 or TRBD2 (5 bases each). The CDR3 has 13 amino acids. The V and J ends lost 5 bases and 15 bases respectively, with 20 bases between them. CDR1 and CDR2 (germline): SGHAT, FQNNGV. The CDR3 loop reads CASSPRRPGTGFF. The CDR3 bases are TGTGCCAGCAGCCCACGCCGTCCCGGGACGGGGTTCTTC. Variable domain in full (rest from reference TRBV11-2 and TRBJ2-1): EAGVAQSPRYKIIEKRQSVAFWCNPISGHATLYWYQQILGQGPKLLIQFQNNGVVDDSQLPKDRFSAERLKGVDSTLKIQPAKLEDSAVYLCASSPRRPGTGFFGPGTRLTVL.

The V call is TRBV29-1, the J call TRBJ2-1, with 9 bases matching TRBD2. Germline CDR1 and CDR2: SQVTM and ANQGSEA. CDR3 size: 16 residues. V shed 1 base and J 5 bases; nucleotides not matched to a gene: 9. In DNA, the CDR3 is TGCAGCGTTGAAGGGGCCTCGAGACTAGCGGACAATGAGCAGTTCTTC. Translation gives CSVEGASRLADNEQFF.

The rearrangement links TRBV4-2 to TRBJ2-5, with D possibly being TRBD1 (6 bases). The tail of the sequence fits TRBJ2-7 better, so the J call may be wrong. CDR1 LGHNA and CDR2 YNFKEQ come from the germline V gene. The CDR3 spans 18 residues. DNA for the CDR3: TGTGCCAGCAGCCAAGAGGGTAAAGCAGGGGTGATTTCCTACGAGCAGTACTTC. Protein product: CASSQEGKAGVISYEQYF.

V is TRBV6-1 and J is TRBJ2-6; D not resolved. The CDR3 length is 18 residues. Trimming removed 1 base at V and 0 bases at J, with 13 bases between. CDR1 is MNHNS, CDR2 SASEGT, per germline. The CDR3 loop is CASSEVHVRASGANVLTF. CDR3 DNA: TGTGCCAGCAGTGAAGTTCATGTACGAGCCTCTGGGGCCAACGTCCTGACTTTC.

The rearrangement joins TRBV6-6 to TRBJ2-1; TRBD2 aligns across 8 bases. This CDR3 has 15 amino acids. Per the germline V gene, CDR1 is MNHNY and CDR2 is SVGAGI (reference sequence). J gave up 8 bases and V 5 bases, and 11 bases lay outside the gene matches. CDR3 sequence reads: CASSDLGLGQDEQFF. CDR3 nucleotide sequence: TGTGCCAGCAGTGACTTGGGACTAGGCCAGGATGAGCAGTTCTTC.

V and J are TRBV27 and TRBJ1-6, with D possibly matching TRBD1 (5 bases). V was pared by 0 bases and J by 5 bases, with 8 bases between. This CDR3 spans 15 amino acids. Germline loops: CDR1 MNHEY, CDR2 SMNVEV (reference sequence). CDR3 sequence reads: CASSLSGTDNSPLHF. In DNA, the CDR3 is TGTGCCAGCAGTTTATCGGGGACGGATAATTCACCCCTCCACTTT.

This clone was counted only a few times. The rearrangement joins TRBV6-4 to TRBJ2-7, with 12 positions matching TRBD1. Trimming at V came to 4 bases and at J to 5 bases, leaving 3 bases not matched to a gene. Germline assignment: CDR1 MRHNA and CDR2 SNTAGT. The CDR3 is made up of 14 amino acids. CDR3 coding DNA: TGTGCCAGCAGTGTAGGGACAGGGGGCCACGAGCAGTACTTC. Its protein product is CASSVGTGGHEQYF.

The CDR3 is CASSPGQGSEQYF. CDR3 nucleotide sequence: TGTGCCAGCAGCCCAGGACAGGGTAGCGAGCAGTACTTC. This chain uses TRBV7-3 with TRBJ2-7, with 8 bases fitting TRBD1. Per germline, CDR1 SGHTA and CDR2 FQGTGA. The CDR3 has 13 residues. V shed 5 bases and J 6 bases; nucleotides not matched to a gene: 6.

CDR3 residues: CASSYRGGSGGQYF. In DNA form, the CDR3 reads TGTGCCAGCAGTTACAGGGGGGGTTCGGGGGGGCAGTACTTC. The genes are TRBV6-5 and TRBJ2-7; D is possibly TRBD2 (7 bases). The CDR3 runs to 14 residues. The V gene lost 2 bases and the J gene lost 9 bases, with 17 bases spanning the gap. The V gene's germline CDR1 is MNHEY and CDR2 SVGAGI.